This TCR beta chain was observed in a study of blood T cell repertoires in COVID-19. Study summary: Material from acute and convalescent COVID-19 was sourced from the United States, Italy and Spain.

V lost 2 bases and J 7 bases, leaving 2 bases between the germline ends. The germline CDR1 and CDR2 sequences are MNHNS and SASEGT. The CDR3 length is 10 residues. Study processing details: Amplification with reference gene primers provided the estimates of nucleated cell counts. Clones were sequenced by immunoSEQ multiplex PCR, and TCRdb holds only the in-frame ones, with some missing. V and J calls plus clone size are reproduced from that table; the DNA served to infer D and trimming. The sample lists roughly 160,000 clones; roughly nine tenths were seen once. The V call is TRBV6-1, the J call TRBJ1-2; no definite D call. Sequenced sample: peripheral blood. The sequence came from a man aged 45-65 years with acute or convalescent COVID-19. CDR3 residues: CASSELGYTF. CDR3 DNA: TGTGCCAGCAGTGAACTTGGCTACACCTTC.